This note documents a single T cell receptor beta chain sequence. The target antigen is unknown. This sample is drawn from a study of post-analysis software for immune sequencing data. Findings and caveats of the study: A significant reduction in normalized Chao1 diversity was observed in multiple sclerosis patients versus controls. Samples made in the same batch grouped tightly together by F measure.

Unique-molecular-identifier-tagged TCR beta cDNA libraries were used. Each CDR3 protein gets one entry after TCRdb re-called the PCR reads with MiXCR. Among roughly 410,000 distinct CDR3 sequences listed, roughly 36% were seen once. The material sequenced was blood. This sequence originates from a girl under 18 with multiple sclerosis.

CDR3 amino acids: CASSLYSGGVNEQFF. For the CDR3, the DNA is TGTGCCAGCAGCTTATACAGCGGGGGGGTCAATGAGCAGTTCTTC. The chain employs TRBV7-9 and TRBJ2-1; the match to TRBD2 covers 10 bases. After removal of 2 bases from V and 6 bases from J, the junction contained 4 bases not matched to a gene. Germline V gene lookup returns CDR1 SEHNR and CDR2 FQNEAQ (reference sequence). This CDR3 has 15 residues.